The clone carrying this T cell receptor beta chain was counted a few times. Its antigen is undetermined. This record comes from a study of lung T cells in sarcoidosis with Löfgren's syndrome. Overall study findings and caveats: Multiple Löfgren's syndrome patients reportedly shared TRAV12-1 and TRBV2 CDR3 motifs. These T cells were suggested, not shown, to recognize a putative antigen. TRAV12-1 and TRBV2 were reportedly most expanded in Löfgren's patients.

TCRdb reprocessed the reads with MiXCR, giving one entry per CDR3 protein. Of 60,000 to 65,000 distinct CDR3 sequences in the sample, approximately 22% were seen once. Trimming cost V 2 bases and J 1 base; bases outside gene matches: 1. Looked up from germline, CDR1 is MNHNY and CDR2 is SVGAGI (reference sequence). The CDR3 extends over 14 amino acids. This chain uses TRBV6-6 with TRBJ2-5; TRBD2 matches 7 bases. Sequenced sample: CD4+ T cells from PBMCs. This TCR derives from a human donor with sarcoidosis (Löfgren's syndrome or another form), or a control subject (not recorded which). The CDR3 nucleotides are TGTGCCAGCAGTTACCTAGCGGTCCAAGAGACCCAGTACTTC. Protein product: CASSYLAVQETQYF.